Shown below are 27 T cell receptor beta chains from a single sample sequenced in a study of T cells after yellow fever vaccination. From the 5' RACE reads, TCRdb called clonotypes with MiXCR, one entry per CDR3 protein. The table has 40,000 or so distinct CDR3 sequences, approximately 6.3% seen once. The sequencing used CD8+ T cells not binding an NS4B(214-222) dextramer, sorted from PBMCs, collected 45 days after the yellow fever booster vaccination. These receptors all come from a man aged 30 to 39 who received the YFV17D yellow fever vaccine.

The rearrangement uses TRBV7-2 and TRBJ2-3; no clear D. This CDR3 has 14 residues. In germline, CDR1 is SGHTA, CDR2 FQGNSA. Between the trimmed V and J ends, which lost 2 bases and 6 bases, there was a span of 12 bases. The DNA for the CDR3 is TGTGCCAGCAGCTTACTTGACCGACGGGATACGCAGTATTTT. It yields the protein CASSLLDRRDTQYF.

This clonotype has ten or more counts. As DNA, the CDR3 is TGTGCCATCAGTGGCGGCCGAGGGGGTGAGCAGTTCTTC. It encodes CAISGGRGGEQFF. This sequence joins TRBV10-3 and TRBJ2-1, with D tentatively TRBD1 (6 bases). Looked up from germline, CDR1 is ENHRY and CDR2 is SYGVKD. The CDR3 runs 13 residues. The V end lost 4 bases, the J end lost 9 bases, and 13 bases lay between the germline ends.

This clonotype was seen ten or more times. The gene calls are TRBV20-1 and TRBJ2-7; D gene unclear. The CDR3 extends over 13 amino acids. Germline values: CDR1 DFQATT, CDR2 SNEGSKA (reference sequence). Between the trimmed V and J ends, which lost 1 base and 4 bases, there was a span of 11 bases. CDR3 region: CSARAESRYEQYF. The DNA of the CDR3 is TGCAGTGCTAGAGCGGAATCCCGATACGAGCAGTACTTC.

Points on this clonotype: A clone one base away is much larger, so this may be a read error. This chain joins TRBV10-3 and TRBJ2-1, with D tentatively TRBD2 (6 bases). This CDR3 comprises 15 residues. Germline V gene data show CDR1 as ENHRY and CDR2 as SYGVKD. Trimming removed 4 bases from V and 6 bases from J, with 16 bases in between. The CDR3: CAISAERAGTNEQFF. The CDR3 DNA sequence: TGTGCCATCAGTGCGGAGCGAGCGGGCACCAATGAGCAGTTCTTC.

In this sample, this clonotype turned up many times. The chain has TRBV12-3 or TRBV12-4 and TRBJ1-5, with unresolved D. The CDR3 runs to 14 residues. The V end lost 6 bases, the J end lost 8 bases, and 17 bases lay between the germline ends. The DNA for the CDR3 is TGTGCCAGCAGCCCCCCCGGTGAGAGGGAGCCCCAGCATTTT. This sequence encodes CASSPPGEREPQHF.

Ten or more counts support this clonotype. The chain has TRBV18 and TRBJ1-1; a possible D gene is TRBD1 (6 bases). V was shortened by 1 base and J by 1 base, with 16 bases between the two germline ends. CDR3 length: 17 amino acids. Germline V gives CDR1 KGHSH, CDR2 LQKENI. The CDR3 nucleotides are TGTGCCAGCTCACCACTTTTCTCGGACAGCCCGAACACTGAAGCTTTCTTT. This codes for CASSPLFSDSPNTEAFF.

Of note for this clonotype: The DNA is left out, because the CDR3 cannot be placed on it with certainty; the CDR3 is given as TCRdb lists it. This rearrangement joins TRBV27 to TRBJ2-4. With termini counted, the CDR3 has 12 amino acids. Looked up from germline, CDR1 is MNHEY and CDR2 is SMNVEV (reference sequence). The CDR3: CASSSSDRIKYF.

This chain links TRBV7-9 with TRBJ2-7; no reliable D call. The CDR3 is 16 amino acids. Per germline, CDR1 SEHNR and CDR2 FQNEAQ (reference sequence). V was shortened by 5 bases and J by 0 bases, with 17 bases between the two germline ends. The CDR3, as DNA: TGTGCCAGCAGCCCGCCTTTGGACGGATCCTCCTACGAGCAGTACTTC. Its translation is CASSPPLDGSSYEQYF.

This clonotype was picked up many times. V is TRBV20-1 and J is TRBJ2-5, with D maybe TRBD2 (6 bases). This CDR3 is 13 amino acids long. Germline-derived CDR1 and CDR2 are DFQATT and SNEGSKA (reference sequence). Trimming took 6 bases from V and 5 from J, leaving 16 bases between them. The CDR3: CSARDSPGETQYF. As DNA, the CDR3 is TGCAGTGCGCGGGACTCCCCTGGGGAGACCCAGTACTTC.

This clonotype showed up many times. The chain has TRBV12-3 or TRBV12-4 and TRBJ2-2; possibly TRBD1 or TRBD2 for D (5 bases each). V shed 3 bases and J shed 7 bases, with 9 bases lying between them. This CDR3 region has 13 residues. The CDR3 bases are TGTGCCAGCAGTTTTCGTGGGGGCGGGGAGCTGTTTTTT. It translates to CASSFRGGGELFF.

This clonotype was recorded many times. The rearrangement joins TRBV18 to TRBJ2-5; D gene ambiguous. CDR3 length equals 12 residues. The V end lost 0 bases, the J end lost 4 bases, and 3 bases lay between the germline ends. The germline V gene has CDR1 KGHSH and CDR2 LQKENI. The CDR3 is CASSPPPETQYF. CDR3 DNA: TGTGCCAGCTCACCACCGCCAGAGACCCAGTACTTC.

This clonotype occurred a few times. The CDR3 is CATSSSHLGTNTGELFF. Written as DNA, the CDR3 is TGTGCCACCAGCAGCAGCCACCTAGGTACGAACACCGGGGAGCTGTTTTTT. The genes are TRBV15 and TRBJ2-2; the D is unclear. Trimming removed 3 bases at V and 0 bases at J, with 14 bases between. From germline, CDR1 is LNHNV and CDR2 YYDKDF (reference sequence). This CDR3 spans 17 amino acids.

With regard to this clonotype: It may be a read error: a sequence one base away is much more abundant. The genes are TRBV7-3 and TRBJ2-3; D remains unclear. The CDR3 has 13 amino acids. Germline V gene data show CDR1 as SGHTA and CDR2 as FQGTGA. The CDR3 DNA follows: TGTGCCAGCAGCTCCAACCTGGCAGATATGCAGTATTTT. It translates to CASSSNLADMQYF. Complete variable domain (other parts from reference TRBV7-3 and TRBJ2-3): GAGVSQTPSNKVTEKGKYVELRCDPISGHTALYWYRQSLGQGPEFLIYFQGTGAADDSGLPNDRFFAVRPEGSVSTLKIQRTERGDSAVYLCASSSNLADMQYFGPGTRLTVL.

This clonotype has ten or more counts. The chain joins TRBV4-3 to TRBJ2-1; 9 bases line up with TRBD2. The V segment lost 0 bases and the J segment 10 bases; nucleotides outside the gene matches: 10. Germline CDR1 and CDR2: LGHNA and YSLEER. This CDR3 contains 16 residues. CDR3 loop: CASSQDSGTSSWEQFF. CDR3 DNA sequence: TGCGCCAGCAGCCAAGACTCCGGGACTAGCTCTTGGGAGCAGTTCTTC.

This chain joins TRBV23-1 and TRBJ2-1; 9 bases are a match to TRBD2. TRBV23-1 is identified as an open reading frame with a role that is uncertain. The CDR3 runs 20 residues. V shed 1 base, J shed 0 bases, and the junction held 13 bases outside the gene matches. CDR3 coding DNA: TGCGCCAGCAGTCAATGGAGTCCGGCTAGCGGGGCGAGCTCCTACAATGAGCAGTTCTTC. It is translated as CASSQWSPASGASSYNEQFF.

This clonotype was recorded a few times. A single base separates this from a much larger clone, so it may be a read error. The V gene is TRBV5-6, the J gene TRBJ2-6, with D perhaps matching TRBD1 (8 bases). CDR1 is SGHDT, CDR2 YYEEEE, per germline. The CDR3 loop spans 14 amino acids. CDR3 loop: CASSATGEGNVLIF. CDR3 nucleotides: TGTGCCAGCAGCGCGACAGGGGAGGGCAACGTCCTGATTTTC.

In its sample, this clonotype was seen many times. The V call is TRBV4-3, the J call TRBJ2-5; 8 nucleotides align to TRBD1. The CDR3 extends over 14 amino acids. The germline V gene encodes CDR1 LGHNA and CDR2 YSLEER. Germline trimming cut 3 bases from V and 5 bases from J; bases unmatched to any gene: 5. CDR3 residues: CASSQGTGWETQYF. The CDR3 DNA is TGCGCCAGCAGCCAGGGGACAGGCTGGGAGACCCAGTACTTC.

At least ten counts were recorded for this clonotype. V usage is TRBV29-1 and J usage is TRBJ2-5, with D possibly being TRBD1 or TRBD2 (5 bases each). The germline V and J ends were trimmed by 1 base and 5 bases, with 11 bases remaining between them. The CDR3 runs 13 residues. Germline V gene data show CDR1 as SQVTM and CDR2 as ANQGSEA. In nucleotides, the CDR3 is TGCAGCGTTGAAGGGAGATGGGGGGAGACCCAGTACTTC. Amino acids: CSVEGRWGETQYF.

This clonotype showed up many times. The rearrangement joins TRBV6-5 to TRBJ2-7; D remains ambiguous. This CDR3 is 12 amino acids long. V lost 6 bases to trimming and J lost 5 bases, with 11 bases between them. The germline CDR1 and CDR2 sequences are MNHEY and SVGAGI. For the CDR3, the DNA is TGTGCCAGCAGCCCCCACGGCAACGAGCAGTACTTC. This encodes CASSPHGNEQYF.

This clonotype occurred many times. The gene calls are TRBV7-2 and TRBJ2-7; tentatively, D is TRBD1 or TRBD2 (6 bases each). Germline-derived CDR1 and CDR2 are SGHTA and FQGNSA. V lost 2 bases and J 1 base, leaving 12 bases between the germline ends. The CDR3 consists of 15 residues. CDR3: CASSLQRGVSYEQYF. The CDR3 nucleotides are TGTGCCAGCAGCTTACAAAGGGGGGTTTCCTACGAGCAGTACTTC.

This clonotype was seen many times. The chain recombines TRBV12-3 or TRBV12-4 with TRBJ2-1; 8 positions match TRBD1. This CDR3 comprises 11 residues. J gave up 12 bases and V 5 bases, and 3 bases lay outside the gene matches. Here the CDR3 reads CASSEGTGQFF. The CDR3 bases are TGTGCCAGCAGTGAGGGGACAGGGCAGTTCTTC.

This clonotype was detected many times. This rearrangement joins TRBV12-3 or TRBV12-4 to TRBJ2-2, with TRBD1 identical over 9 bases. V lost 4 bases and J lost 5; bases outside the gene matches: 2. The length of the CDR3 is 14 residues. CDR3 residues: CASSSDRGTGELFF. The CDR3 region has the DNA TGTGCCAGCAGTTCCGACAGGGGGACCGGGGAGCTGTTTTTT.

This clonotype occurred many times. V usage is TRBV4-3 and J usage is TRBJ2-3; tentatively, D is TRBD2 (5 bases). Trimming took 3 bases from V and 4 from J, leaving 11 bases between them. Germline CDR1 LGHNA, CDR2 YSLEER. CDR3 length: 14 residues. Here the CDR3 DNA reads TGCGCCAGCAGCCAGGGGTACGGGGCAGATACGCAGTATTTT. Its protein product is CASSQGYGADTQYF.

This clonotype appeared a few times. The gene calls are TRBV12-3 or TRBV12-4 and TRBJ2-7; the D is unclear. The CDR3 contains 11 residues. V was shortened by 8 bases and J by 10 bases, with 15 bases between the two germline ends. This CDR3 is CASLPNRVQYF. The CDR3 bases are TGTGCCAGCCTCCCAAACAGAGTACAGTACTTC.

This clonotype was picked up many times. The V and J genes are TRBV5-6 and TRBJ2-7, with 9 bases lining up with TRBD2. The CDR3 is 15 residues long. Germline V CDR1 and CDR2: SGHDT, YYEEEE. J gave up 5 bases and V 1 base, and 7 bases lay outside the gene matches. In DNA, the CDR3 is TGTGCCAGCAGCTTGATGGCGGGAGGGTACAACGAGCAGTACTTC. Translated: CASSLMAGGYNEQYF.

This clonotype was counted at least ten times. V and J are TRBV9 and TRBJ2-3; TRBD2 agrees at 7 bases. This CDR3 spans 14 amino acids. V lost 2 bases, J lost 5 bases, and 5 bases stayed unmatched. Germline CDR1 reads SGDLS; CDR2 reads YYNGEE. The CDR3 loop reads CASSVGLEGDTQYF. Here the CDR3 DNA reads TGTGCCAGCAGCGTCGGACTAGAAGGAGATACGCAGTATTTT.

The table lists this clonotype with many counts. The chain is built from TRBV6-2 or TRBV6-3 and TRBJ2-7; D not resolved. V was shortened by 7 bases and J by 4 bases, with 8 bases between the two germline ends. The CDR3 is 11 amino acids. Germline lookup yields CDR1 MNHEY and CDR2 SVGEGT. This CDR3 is CASNKLYEQYF. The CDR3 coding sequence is TGTGCCAGCAACAAACTATACGAGCAGTACTTC.